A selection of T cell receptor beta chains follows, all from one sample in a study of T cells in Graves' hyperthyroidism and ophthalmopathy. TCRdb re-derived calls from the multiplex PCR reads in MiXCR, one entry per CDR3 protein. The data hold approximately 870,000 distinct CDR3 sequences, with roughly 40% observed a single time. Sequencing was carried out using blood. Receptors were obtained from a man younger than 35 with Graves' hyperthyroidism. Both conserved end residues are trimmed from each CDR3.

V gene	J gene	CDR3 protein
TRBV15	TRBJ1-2	ATSRPGSSNYGYT
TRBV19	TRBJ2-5	ASSIGGIEETQY
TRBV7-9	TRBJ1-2	ASSQQGSAYGYT
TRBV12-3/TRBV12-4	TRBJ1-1	ASSFLVNYPGGTF
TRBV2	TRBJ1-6	ASSGQSLH
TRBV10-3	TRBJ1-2	AISGRDSPLSNYGYT
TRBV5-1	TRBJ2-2	ASSFRDRNTGELF
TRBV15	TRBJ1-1	ATRSGNTEAF
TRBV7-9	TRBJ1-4	ASSAGTGKPEKLF
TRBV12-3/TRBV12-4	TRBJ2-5	ASSLDAKTQY
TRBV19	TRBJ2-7	ASSILASGSYEQY
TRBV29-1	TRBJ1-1	SSPQGIITEAF
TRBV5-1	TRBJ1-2	ASSAGLAGILNYGYT
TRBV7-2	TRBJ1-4	ASTQGAGKLF
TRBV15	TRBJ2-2	ATRQGTGELF
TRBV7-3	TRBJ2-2	ASSPNPGPAGGGELF
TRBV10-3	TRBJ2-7	AISEEDPLYYEQY
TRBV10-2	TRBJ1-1	ASSESSKIEAF
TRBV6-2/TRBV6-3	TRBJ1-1	ASTHTENTEAF
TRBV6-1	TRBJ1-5	ASTTWWGQSNQPQH
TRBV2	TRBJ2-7	ASSPEGGGYEQY
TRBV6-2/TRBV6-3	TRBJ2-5	ASSYVGTQY
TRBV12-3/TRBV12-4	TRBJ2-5	ASSTGGWETQY
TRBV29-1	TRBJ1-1	SSRTGGGEAF
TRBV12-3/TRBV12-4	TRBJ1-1	ASSSGDEAF
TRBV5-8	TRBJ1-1	ASSPRGPLGEAF
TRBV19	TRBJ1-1	ASIPTYGDTEAF
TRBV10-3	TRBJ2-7	ATSGTSSYEQY
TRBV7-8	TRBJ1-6	ASSFKAENSPLH